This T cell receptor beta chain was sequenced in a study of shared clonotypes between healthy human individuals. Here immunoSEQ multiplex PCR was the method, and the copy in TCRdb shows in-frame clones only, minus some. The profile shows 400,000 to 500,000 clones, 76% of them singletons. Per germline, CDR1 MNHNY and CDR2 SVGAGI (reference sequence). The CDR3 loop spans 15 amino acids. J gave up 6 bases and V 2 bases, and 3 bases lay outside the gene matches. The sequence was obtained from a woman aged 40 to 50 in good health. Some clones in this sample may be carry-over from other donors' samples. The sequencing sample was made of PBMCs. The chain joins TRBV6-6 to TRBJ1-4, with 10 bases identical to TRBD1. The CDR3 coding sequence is TGTGCCAGCAGTTACCCGGACAGGGGGGATGAAAAACTGTTTTTT. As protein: CASSYPDRGDEKLFF.